These T cell receptor beta chains were read from a single sample in a study of OX40 agonist ivuxolimab in advanced cancers. Some clones are missing from TCRdb's copy, which holds only in-frame ones; the method was immunoSEQ multiplex PCR. The data hold about 68,000 clones, with 65% to 90% observed a single time. The material was CD4+ or CD8+ T cells sorted from blood, obtained in a trial of the OX40 agonist ivuxolimab. The receptors stem from an adult with an advanced solid tumor such as melanoma, head and neck, liver or kidney cancer. The CDR3 runs from the conserved cysteine through the conserved F or W. Each record gives: D gene, J gene, clone size, V gene, CDR3 DNA, CDR3 protein. A D gene is named only where the DNA matches it firmly. Clone size is stated in some rows and not others, as once, few, many or a class when expanded.

>.|TRBJ2-1|.|TRBV7-9
TGTGCCAGCAGCTCGGCTCAGGCCACGAGCTCCTACAATGAGCAGTTCTTC
CASSSAQATSSYNEQFF
>.|TRBJ2-3|.|TRBV25-1
TGTGCCAGCAGTGAAAGACTCGGCACAGATACGCAGTATTTT
CASSERLGTDTQYF
>.|TRBJ2-7|few|TRBV28
TGTGCCAGCAGTTTAGTGGGACTCTACGAGCAGTACTTC
CASSLVGLYEQYF
>.|TRBJ1-1|few|TRBV21-1
TGTGCCAGCTCCACTGAAGCTTTCTTT
CASSTEAFF
>TRBD2|TRBJ2-7|.|TRBV28
TGTGCCAGCAGTTTCTTAGCTAGCGGTGCCTACGAGCAGTACTTC
CASSFLASGAYEQYF
>.|TRBJ1-4|.|TRBV11-2
TGTGCCAGCAGCCCGGACAATTCTAGACTGTTTTTT
CASSPDNSRLFF
>.|TRBJ1-4|.|TRBV28
TGTGCCAGCACCCCAGCGGGCAGGGTCTTAGGTGAAAAACTGTTTTTT
CASTPAGRVLGEKLFF
>.|TRBJ1-1|.|TRBV5-5
TGTGCCAGCAGCTTGCCGACGGCGAACACTGAAGCTTTCTTT
CASSLPTANTEAFF
>.|TRBJ2-7|.|TRBV11-2
TGTGCCAGCAGCTACAAAATCGGTACTTCTCGGACGGTGGCCTACGAGCAGTACTTC
CASSYKIGTSRTVAYEQYF
>TRBD2|TRBJ2-1|.|TRBV29-1
TGCAGCGTCCCTCGTAGCGGGGGAACCTCCTACAATGAGCAGTTCTTC
CSVPRSGGTSYNEQFF
>.|TRBJ1-1|.|TRBV29-1
TGCAGCGTTGGTGGACGTCAGGCAGGGCCGGAAGACACTGAAGCTTTCTTT
CSVGGRQAGPEDTEAFF
>.|TRBJ2-3|.|TRBV28
TGTGCCAGCAGTTTTACACTCCCCCAGGGTAGCCGGCATGTTTTT
CASSFTLPQGSRHVF
>TRBD2|TRBJ2-2|.|TRBV5-1
TGCGCCAGCAGCTTGGAAGCGGGGGAATACGGGGAGCTGTTTTTT
CASSLEAGEYGELFF
>.|TRBJ1-5|.|TRBV5-1
TGCGCCAGCAGCTTGGGGGGGGATCCCAATCAGCCCCAGCATTTT
CASSLGGDPNQPQHF
>TRBD1|TRBJ2-7|.|TRBV6-5
TGTGCCAGCAGCCCGGGACAGGGGGTCGAGCAGTACTTC
CASSPGQGVEQYF
>TRBD1|TRBJ1-5|.|TRBV4-2
TGTGCCAGCAGCCAAGATAGGACAGGGAGGGCTAATAGCAATCAGCCCCAGCATTTT
CASSQDRTGRANSNQPQHF
>.|TRBJ1-2|.|TRBV6-6
TGTGCCAGCACTTACGAGGGGGGACGGTGGGGCTACACCTTC
CASTYEGGRWGYTF
>TRBD2|TRBJ2-2|.|TRBV5-1
TGCGCCAGCAGCCCATTAGCGGGGGGGCCGATTACCGGGGAGCTGTTTTTT
CASSPLAGGPITGELFF
>.|TRBJ1-3|.|TRBV27
TGTGCCAGCAGGGCGGTCCGGGGGAACACCATATATTTT
CASRAVRGNTIYF
>TRBD1|TRBJ2-5|.|TRBV7-2
TGTGCCAGCAGCTTAGGGGGACAGGGAGGGAAGGAGACCCAGTACTTC
CASSLGGQGGKETQYF
>TRBD1|TRBJ2-7|.|TRBV6-6
TGTGCCAGCAGTTACGTCGGACAGGGAAGTCCCTACGAGCAGTACTTC
CASSYVGQGSPYEQYF
>.|TRBJ2-1|.|TRBV20-1
TGCAGTGGCGCGGGGAACAATGAGCAGTTCTTC
CSGAGNNEQFF
>.|TRBJ2-3|few|TRBV28
TGTGCCAGCAGTCCCCGTCCACAGGGAAGCACAGATACGCAGTATTTT
CASSPRPQGSTDTQYF
>TRBD2|TRBJ2-5|.|TRBV19
TGTGCCACTTCGACTAGCGGGGGGCAGGGAGAGACCCAGTACTTC
CATSTSGGQGETQYF
>TRBD1|TRBJ2-6|.|TRBV6-6
TGTGCCAGCAGTCCAGGGGGCCACTCTGGGGCCAACGTCCTGACTTTC
CASSPGGHSGANVLTF
>.|TRBJ1-5|.|TRBV9
TGTGCCAGGGGGGACCATAGCAATCAGCCCCAGCATTTT
CARGDHSNQPQHF
>TRBD1|TRBJ1-1|once|TRBV30
TGTGCCTGGAGTTTCTTGACAGGGGTCCCTGAAGCTTTCTTT
CAWSFLTGVPEAFF
>.|TRBJ1-1|.|TRBV7-2
TGTGCCAGCAGCAGCCGAGGAGGAGGCACTGAAGCTTTCTTT
CASSSRGGGTEAFF
>.|TRBJ2-5|once|TRBV27
TGTGCCAGCAGTTTAACCTCGTGGGGCGGTGAGACCCAGTACTTC
CASSLTSWGGETQYF
>TRBD1|TRBJ2-1|.|TRBV6-1
TGTGCCAGCAGTCGGCCCGGGACAGGGAGCAATGAGCAGTTCTTC
CASSRPGTGSNEQFF
>.|TRBJ2-1|.|TRBV7-9
TGTGCCAGCAGCTTAGCAGACATGGGATTCTCCTACAATGAGCAGTTCTTC
CASSLADMGFSYNEQFF
>TRBD1|TRBJ1-3|.|TRBV2
TGTGCCAGCAGTACCCGACAGGGGGCGGCTGGAAACACCATATATTTT
CASSTRQGAAGNTIYF
>.|TRBJ2-1|.|TRBV4-2
TGTGCCAGCAGCCAAGATAATAGCAACAATGAGCAGTTCTTC
CASSQDNSNNEQFF
>TRBD1|TRBJ1-1|few|TRBV6-1
TGTGCCGGGAGTCGGGACAGGAGATTTGAAGCTTTCTTT
CAGSRDRRFEAFF
>.|TRBJ2-7|.|TRBV11-1
TGTGCCAGCAGCTTACCGAGCTCCTACGAGCAGTACTTC
CASSLPSSYEQYF
>.|TRBJ2-1|.|TRBV6-5
TGTGCCAGCAGTTACTCCGGGGGGCCGCAGTTCTTC
CASSYSGGPQFF
>.|TRBJ2-1|.|TRBV29-1
TGCAGCGTGCGGGGAACGGGGTCCTACAATGAGCAGTTCTTC
CSVRGTGSYNEQFF
>TRBD2|TRBJ2-1|.|TRBV4-2
TGTGCCAGCAGCTCCCTTAGCGGGTTTTCCTACAATGAGCAGTTCTTC
CASSSLSGFSYNEQFF
>.|TRBJ2-3|.|TRBV4-1
TGCGCCAGCAGCCAAACAGATACGCAGTATTTT
CASSQTDTQYF
>.|TRBJ1-1|.|TRBV18
TGTGCCAGCTCACCACGGGAGAACAGGGCGAACACTGAAGCTTTCTTT
CASSPRENRANTEAFF
>.|TRBJ1-2|few|TRBV2
TGTGCCAGCAGTGAAGATCTACTGCCCTGGGGAGATGGCTACACCTTC
CASSEDLLPWGDGYTF
>TRBD1|TRBJ2-7|.|TRBV7-2
TGTGCCAGCAGTATAGTGTACAGGGGGAACGAGCAGTACTTC
CASSIVYRGNEQYF
>.|TRBJ1-5|.|TRBV5-1
TGCGCCAGCAGCTTCGAAGGTGTCGGCAATCAGCCCCAGCATTTT
CASSFEGVGNQPQHF
>.|TRBJ2-3|.|TRBV6-6
TGTGCCAGCAGGTCCAAAGGGCGGGGCGGGGCAGATACGCAGTATTTT
CASRSKGRGGADTQYF
>TRBD2|TRBJ2-1|.|TRBV6-1
TGTGCCAGCAGTGAAGAGTTTCAGGGGACTAGCAGGAATGAGCAGTTCTTC
CASSEEFQGTSRNEQFF
>.|TRBJ1-5|few|TRBV27
TGTGCCAGCAGTTCTGGGCCCGAGCAGCCCCAGCATTTT
CASSSGPEQPQHF
>TRBD1|TRBJ2-3|.|TRBV5-1
TGCGCCAGCAGCTTGGGAGGGACAGCAGATACGCAGTATTTT
CASSLGGTADTQYF
>.|TRBJ1-5|.|TRBV5-5
TGTGCCAGCAGCTATGGACAGTACAATCAGCCCCAGCATTTT
CASSYGQYNQPQHF
>.|TRBJ1-2|.|TRBV9
TGTGCCAGCAGCGTAGATCCAAACTATGGCTACACCTTC
CASSVDPNYGYTF
>.|TRBJ2-5|.|TRBV7-6
TGTGCCAGCAGCTTAGGTGCAGGCAGGCAAGAGACCCAGTACTTC
CASSLGAGRQETQYF
>.|TRBJ1-5|.|TRBV19
TGTGCCAGCAGAAGGGTCGGGAGCAATCAGCCCCAGCATTTT
CASRRVGSNQPQHF
>TRBD2|TRBJ2-7|.|TRBV6-1
TGTGCCAGCAGCCCGGGACTATACGAAGGGCAGTACTTC
CASSPGLYEGQYF
>TRBD2|TRBJ2-7|few|TRBV6-1
TGTGCCAGCAGTGAATGGGGGGGGGACGTGTACGAGCAGTACTTC
CASSEWGGDVYEQYF
>TRBD1|TRBJ1-2|.|TRBV5-6
TGTGCCAGCAGCTTTCGGGACAGACCTAACTATGGCTACACCTTC
CASSFRDRPNYGYTF
>TRBD1|TRBJ1-1|.|TRBV7-2
TGTGCCAGCAGCGGCCCTCGGACAGGGGGAGGCACTGAAGCTTTCTTT
CASSGPRTGGGTEAFF
>TRBD1|TRBJ1-1|.|TRBV10-3
TGTGCCATTAGAAACCAGGGGGACACTGAAGCTTTCTTT
CAIRNQGDTEAFF
>.|TRBJ2-5|.|TRBV7-9
TGTGCCAGCAGCATACGGGGTAAAGAGACCCAGTACTTC
CASSIRGKETQYF
>.|TRBJ1-3|.|TRBV30
TGTGCCTGGACCTCGGGGACGGGCTCTGGAAACACCATATATTTT
CAWTSGTGSGNTIYF
>TRBD1|TRBJ2-1|.|TRBV9
TGTGCCAGCAGCTTCCGACAGGGGGCGTTTACCGAGCAGTTCTTC
CASSFRQGAFTEQFF